This T cell receptor beta chain was sequenced during a study of cytomegalovirus exposure and HLA in healthy donors (dated 2017 in TCRdb). In the study overall: An earlier analysis of roughly 610 of the donors reported under 300 Gb of sequence data and 117 million unique TCR beta sequences obtained from roughly 170 million T cells. An early release that covered 640 HLA-typed donors contained approximately 300 gigabases of sequencing data and some 87 million unique TCR sequences. The genetic ancestry cluster associated with self-reported Caucasian donors included around four fifths of the 398 genotyped donors. The aim of the study was to test whether cataloging public T cell receptors could identify signatures of past pathogen exposure. The study profiled the T cell repertoires of more than 500 subjects by immunosequencing and related them to cytomegalovirus serostatus. In addition to the first cohort of 666 subjects, a separate validation cohort of under 150 different subjects was used. To predict cytomegalovirus infection status, the study combined high-throughput TCR immunosequencing, statistical association of individual TCRs with disease status, and machine learning. In a later analysis, previously published TCR beta repertoires from several hundred donors were re-analyzed and high-resolution HLA genotyping was added so that TCR occurrence patterns could be studied. Rather than drawing on any new phenotypic data, the later analysis identified candidate immune exposures from TCR beta sequences and the way those sequences occurred across donors. An earlier analysis of several hundred of the donors used high-throughput TCR beta sequencing to judge whether each TCR beta V gene segment behaved as functional or pseudogenic. Alongside the repertoire data, information on donor age, sex, ethnicity and CMV serostatus was compiled. A later genetic analysis used genome-wide SNP genotypes for about 65% of the 666 donors, treating that subset as a discovery cohort. All discovery cohort repertoires had been generated on a single sequencing platform. Class I and class II HLA loci were covered by the typing at four-digit resolution. The number of donors typed differed by locus, with 629-630 for A, B, C, DRB1 and DQB1, around 520 for DQA1, some 570 for DPA1, and some 440 for DPB1. About five DR-DQ haplotypes were treated as single units for association and clustering because of strong linkage in the cohort. Among over 350 genotyped donors of the cohort, an average of around 240,000 unique TCR beta nucleotide sequences were sequenced per donor, about a sixth of them non-productive.

Trimmed from V: 4 bases; trimmed from J: 5 bases; junction bases lacking a gene match: 11. CDR1 and CDR2, looked up from the germline V gene, are SGDLS and YYNGEE. The CDR3, cysteine through phenylalanine, is 15 amino acids long. The only DNA kept is the CDR3, 45 bases in frame from the first base. The cohort consisted of hundreds of healthy bone marrow donors. At the time of sampling, all cohort members were nominally healthy, though unrecorded immune exposures were likely present. The donor was CMV seronegative and belonged to the group of 352 seronegative cohort members. Each donor provided a peripheral blood sample, and peripheral blood mononuclear cells were used for TCR beta sequencing. Genomic DNA was extracted from the blood cell samples with the Qiagen DNeasy Blood Extraction Kit. Library method: the immunoSEQ multiplex PCR assay. For the multiplex PCR, a mixture combining 60 forward primers for TCR Vbeta segments and 13 reverse primers for TCR Jbeta segments was used. Amplification of the CDR3 region of rearranged TCR beta genes was performed with a multiplex PCR assay on genomic DNA. On the Illumina HiSeq System, the amplified TCR beta libraries were sequenced as 87-base-pair reads. The authors' analysis ran thus. Across the roughly 600 repertoires, a later analysis counted 78 million or so unique TCR beta chains, approximately 10 million of which were shared by at least two donors. Raw reads were error-corrected and collapsed into unique sequences by a nearest-neighbor algorithm in which closely related sequences were merged to remove PCR and sequencing errors. Alignment of CDR3 sequences to IMGT reference sequences was used to assign V, D and J gene segments. For a sequence to be retained, a match of at least six nucleotides was required to both a V gene segment and a J gene segment. A rearrangement was called productive if the CDR3 had no stop codons and remained in frame with V and J, and every other rearrangement was called non-productive. Following IMGT convention, CDR3 was defined as the stretch from the second conserved V-encoded cysteine to the conserved J-encoded phenylalanine. Sequences without an unambiguous match to a single V gene segment were excluded from the earlier analysis of 450 to 650 of the donors. In an earlier analysis of 450 to 750 of the donors, a V segment was called functional when productive rearrangements were above 56.7%, and segregating when the standard deviation between donors exceeded 5%. To diagnose cytomegalovirus status from the catalog of TCR beta chain sequences, a statistical classification framework was built. In a later analysis, TCR nucleotide sequences were compared against IMGT/GENE-DB human TR gene sequences so that V and J genes could be assigned. The TCRdist pipeline was used in a later analysis to assign CDR3 sequences and most-parsimonious VDJ recombination scenarios. In a later analysis, each TCR beta chain was defined by its CDR3 amino acid sequence together with its V-gene family, and reads lacking a unique V-gene family were excluded. In a later analysis, 500 to 650 highly shared, low-generation-probability nucleotide sequences were removed to address suspected cross-contamination and a sequencing artifact. In a later analysis, a clonal expansion index was calculated for each public chain from normalized within-repertoire ranks of inferred template counts. Generation probabilities in a later analysis came from a VDJ recombination model fitted to out-of-frame rearrangements, and those results were checked against IGoR. Hypergeometric tests were used in a later analysis to score TCR-TCR, TCR-HLA and TCR-CMV co-occurrence, with a repertoire-size bias correction applied to the TCR pairs. To estimate false discovery rates, a later analysis permuted the HLA or CMV assignments 20 times. A later analysis grouped co-occurring TCRs with DBSCAN, adding TCRdist sequence similarity when clustering within HLA-allele-positive subsets. For co-occurrence clustering, repertoires with fewer than 30,000 or more than 120,000 public chains were excluded, along with roughly 5 repertoires with anomalous nucleotide sharing. The table comes from immuneACCESS by way of TCRdb, which keeps in-frame sequences with V and J called. Part of the clones is missing from these tables; in studies checked, under half for an unresolved V gene and the rest for unknown reasons. V and J calls and clone size are those listed in that table; D and trimming were worked out from the DNA. Recorded for this sample are some 130,000 clones; 80% of them occurred a single time. Of the sample, about 2% is held by the ten largest clones.

On this clone itself: Its antigen remains undetermined. Base-call qualities are not available, and no considerably larger clone is one nucleotide away.

Overall results and qualifications from the work: Presence/absence analyses assumed roughly uniform sequencing depth across donors, an assumption that may not hold. A few of the identified cytomegalovirus-associated TCR beta chains were confirmed in vitro to be specific for cytomegalovirus antigens. The classifier was reported to diagnose cytomegalovirus status with high specificity and sensitivity in both the original cohort and the validation cohort. In a later genetic analysis, fewer N-insertions in productive TCRs were reported among donors in an Asian-associated ancestry cluster than the roughly 700-donor mean. The authors suggested that the approach could potentially be extended to other disease states and immunological phenotypes. A further reported finding was that TCR beta sequences accurately predicted the HLA-A and HLA-B alleles for most subjects in the first cohort. Specific HLA alleles were associated with 15,000 to 20,000 TCR beta sequences at a false discovery rate of 0.05 in a later analysis. A cluster of highly shared sequence variants was judged likely to represent a technical artifact of the sequencing pipeline. Only TCR beta chains were sequenced in this cohort, and the absence of alpha or paired-chain data limited detectable features. Linkage disequilibrium might explain the correlated functional status among segregating V segments, but an unknown experimental factor could not be excluded. The only immune exposure information available for the cohort was CMV serostatus. In a later analysis, TCR association rates were found to vary across HLA loci, with the most associated TCRs seen for DRB1 alleles and the fewest for HLA-C alleles. Some IMGT-functional V segments, including TRBV6-2 and TRBV6-3, could not be distinguished by the 87-base-pair reads and were therefore excluded. The earlier analysis of 587 of the donors excluded approximately 15 rarely observed V segments, including chromosome 9 orphons, because counts were too low. Several of the top co-occurrence clusters appeared to be linked to parvovirus B19, influenza, CMV and Epstein-Barr virus, according to a later analysis. In an earlier analysis of approximately 590 of the donors, most TCR beta V segments were observed in productive rearrangements about 87% or about 30% of the time, broadly matching IMGT annotations. In the study, some 180 TCR beta chains were listed as associated with cytomegalovirus. While some public TCRs were present in many individuals, most TCR sequences turned up only very rarely across donors. Assigning TCR associations to individual alleles was difficult when HLA alleles, especially DR and DQ, strongly co-occurred. A later analysis found that most CMV-associated TCR beta chains appeared HLA-restricted, with HLA associations seemingly driven largely by CMV exposure. In a later genetic analysis, a missense DCLRE1C variant was associated with V-gene and J-gene trimming of TCR beta chains, and the association was replicated in an independent cohort. Because some donors lacked HLA typing at each locus, the association tests relied only on the typed subset. A later analysis found that HLA-associated TCR beta chains were more clonally expanded and had lower generation probabilities than equally common non-associated chains.

The sequenced sample consisted of PBMCs. The sequence is built from TRBV9 and TRBJ2-5; a stretch of 7 junction bases matches TRBD1. The receptor's source is a man aged 25-45 years in good health and CMV-seronegative. The CDR3 is CASSPQQGRGETQYF. The nucleotides read TGTGCCAGCAGCCCCCAACAGGGGCGCGGGGAGACCCAGTACTTC.